This record covers a single TCR beta chain. Its antigen is unidentified. PCR primers comprised 60 Vbeta and 13 Jbeta primers. Assay used: immunoSEQ multiplex PCR; TCRdb lists only in-frame clones, some missing. The data contain some 180,000 clones, approximately 11% of them seen just once; the ten biggest clones take up under 10%. The data originate from a study of cytomegalovirus exposure and HLA in healthy donors. Whole-study findings and limits: TCR beta sequences reportedly predicted most subjects' HLA-A and HLA-B alleles accurately. In a later analysis, most CMV-associated TCR beta chains appeared HLA-restricted. The investigators catalogued 150 to 200 TCR beta chains as cytomegalovirus-associated.

Healthy bone marrow donors formed the donor group. Per the germline V gene, CDR1 is MNHEY and CDR2 is SMNVEV (reference sequence). Trimming cost V 3 bases and J 7 bases, with 12 bases left between them. The CDR3 is made up of 13 amino acids. The source is a man in his fifties or sixties in good health and CMV-seropositive. The sample comprised PBMCs. V usage is TRBV27 and J usage is TRBJ1-2; tentatively, D is TRBD1 (6 bases). CDR3 in amino acids: CASSFVGARGYTF. The CDR3 DNA follows: TGTGCCAGCAGTTTTGTGGGGGCGCGTGGCTACACCTTC.